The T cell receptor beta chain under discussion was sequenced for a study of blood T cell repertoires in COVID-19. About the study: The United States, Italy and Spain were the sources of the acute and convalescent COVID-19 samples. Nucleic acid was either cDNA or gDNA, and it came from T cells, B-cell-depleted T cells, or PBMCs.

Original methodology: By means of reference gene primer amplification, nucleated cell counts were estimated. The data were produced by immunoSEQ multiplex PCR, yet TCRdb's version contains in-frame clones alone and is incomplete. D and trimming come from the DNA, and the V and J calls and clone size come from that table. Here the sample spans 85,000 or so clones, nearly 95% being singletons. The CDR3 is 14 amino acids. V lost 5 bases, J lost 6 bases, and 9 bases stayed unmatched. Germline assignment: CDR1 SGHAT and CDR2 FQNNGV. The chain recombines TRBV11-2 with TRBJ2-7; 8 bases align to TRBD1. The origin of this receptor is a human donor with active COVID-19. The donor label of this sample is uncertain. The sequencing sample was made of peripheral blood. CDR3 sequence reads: CASSLGQGAPEQYF. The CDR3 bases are TGTGCCAGCAGCCTAGGCCAGGGGGCGCCCGAGCAGTACTTC.